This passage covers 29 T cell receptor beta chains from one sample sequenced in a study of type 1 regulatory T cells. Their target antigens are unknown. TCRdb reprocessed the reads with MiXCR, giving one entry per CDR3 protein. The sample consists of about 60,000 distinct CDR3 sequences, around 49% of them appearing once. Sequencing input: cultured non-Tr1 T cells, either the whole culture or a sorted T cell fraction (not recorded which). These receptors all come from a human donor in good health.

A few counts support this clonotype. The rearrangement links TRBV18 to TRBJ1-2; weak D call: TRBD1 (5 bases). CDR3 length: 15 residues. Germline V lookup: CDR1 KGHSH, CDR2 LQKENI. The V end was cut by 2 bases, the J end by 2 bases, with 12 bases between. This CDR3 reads CASSPIGTENYGYTF. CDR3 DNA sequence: TGTGCCAGCTCACCAATTGGGACGGAAAACTATGGCTACACCTTC.

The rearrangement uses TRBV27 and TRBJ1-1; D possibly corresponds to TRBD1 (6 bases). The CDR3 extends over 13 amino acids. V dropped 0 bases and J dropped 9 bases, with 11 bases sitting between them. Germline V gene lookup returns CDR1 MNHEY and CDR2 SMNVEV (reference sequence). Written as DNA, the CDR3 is TGTGCCAGCAGTTTATCACAGGGTTCAAAAGCTTTCTTT. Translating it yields CASSLSQGSKAFF.

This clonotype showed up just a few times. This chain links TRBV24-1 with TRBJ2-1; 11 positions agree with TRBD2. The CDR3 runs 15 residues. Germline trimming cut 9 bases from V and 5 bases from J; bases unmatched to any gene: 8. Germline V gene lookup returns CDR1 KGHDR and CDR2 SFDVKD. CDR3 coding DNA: TGTGCCACCGGTGGGACTAGCGGTCCTCACAATGAGCAGTTCTTC. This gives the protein CATGGTSGPHNEQFF.

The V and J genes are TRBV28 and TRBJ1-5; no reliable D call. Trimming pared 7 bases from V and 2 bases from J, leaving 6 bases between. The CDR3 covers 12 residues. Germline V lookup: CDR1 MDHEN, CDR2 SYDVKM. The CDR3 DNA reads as TGTGCCAGCACAGACCGCAATCAGCCCCAGCATTTT. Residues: CASTDRNQPQHF.

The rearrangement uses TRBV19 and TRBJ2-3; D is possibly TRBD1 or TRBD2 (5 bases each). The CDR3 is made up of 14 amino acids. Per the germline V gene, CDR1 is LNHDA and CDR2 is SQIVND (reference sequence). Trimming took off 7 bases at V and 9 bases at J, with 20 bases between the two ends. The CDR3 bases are TGTGCCAGTACCGGGGCCCAAAAAGCATCAACGCAGTATTTT. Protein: CASTGAQKASTQYF.

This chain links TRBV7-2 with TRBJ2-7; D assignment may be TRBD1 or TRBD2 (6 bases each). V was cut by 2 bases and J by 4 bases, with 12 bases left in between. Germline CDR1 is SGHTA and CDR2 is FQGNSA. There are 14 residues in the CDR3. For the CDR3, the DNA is TGTGCCAGCAGCTTACAACAGGGAGGATACGAGCAGTACTTC. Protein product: CASSLQQGGYEQYF.

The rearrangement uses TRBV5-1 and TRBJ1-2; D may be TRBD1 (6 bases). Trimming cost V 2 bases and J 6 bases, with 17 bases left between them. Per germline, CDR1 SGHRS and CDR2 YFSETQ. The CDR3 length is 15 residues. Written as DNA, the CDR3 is TGCGCCAGCAGCTTAGTACAGGGATCTCTTAATGGCTACACCTTC. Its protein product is CASSLVQGSLNGYTF.

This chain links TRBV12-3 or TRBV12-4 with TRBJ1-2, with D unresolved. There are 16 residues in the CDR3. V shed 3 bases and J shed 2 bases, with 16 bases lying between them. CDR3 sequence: CASSFRLAGPNYGYTF. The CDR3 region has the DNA TGTGCCAGCAGTTTCAGATTGGCAGGTCCCAACTATGGCTACACCTTC.

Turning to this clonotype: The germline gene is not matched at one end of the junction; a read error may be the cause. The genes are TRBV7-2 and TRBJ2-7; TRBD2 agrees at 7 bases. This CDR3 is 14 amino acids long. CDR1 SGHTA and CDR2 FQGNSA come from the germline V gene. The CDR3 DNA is TGTGTCAGCAGCCCCTCCGCGGGGGCCTACGAGCAGTACTTC. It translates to CVSSPSAGAYEQYF.

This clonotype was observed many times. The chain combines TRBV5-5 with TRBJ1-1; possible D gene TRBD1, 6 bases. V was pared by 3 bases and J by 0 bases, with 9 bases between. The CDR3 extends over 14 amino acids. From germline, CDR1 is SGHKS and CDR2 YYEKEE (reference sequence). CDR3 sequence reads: CASSWTVMNTEAFF. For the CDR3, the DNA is TGTGCCAGCAGCTGGACAGTCATGAACACTGAAGCTTTCTTT.

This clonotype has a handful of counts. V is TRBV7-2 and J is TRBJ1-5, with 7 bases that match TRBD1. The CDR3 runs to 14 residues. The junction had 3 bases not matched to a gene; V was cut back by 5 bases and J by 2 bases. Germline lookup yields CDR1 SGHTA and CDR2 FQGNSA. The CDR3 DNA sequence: TGTGCCAGCAGCCGACAGGGCGGCAATCAGCCCCAGCATTTT. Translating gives CASSRQGGNQPQHF.

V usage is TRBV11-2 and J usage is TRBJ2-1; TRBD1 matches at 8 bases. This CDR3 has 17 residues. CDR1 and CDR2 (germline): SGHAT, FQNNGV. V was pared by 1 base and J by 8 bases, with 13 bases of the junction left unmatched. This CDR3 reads CASSLVGRTGKADEQFF. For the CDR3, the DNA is TGTGCCAGCAGCTTAGTTGGCCGGACAGGGAAGGCCGATGAGCAGTTCTTC. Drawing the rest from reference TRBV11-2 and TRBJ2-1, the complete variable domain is EAGVAQSPRYKIIEKRQSVAFWCNPISGHATLYWYQQILGQGPKLLIQFQNNGVVDDSQLPKDRFSAERLKGVDSTLKIQPAKLEDSAVYLCASSLVGRTGKADEQFFGPGTRLTVL.

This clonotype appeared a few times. This chain's CDR3 is CASSFGVSPLHF. As DNA, the CDR3 is TGTGCCAGCAGCTTTGGTGTTTCACCCCTCCACTTT. V and J are TRBV7-9 and TRBJ1-6; D gene uncertain. CDR3 length equals 12 residues. Germline loops: CDR1 SEHNR, CDR2 FQNEAQ (reference sequence). V lost 3 bases and J 9 bases, leaving 6 bases between the germline ends.

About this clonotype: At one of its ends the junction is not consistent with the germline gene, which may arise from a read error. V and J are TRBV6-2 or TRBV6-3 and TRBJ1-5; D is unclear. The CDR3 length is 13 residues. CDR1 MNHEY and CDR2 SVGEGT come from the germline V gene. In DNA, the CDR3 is TGTGCCAGCAGTTACGCGGGGAATCAGCCCGAGCATTTT. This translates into CASSYAGNQPEHF.

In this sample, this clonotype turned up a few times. CDR3 amino acids: CSFRDRVTNEKLFF. CDR3 nucleotides: TGCAGTTTCCGCGACAGGGTGACTAATGAAAAACTGTTTTTT. The chain couples TRBV20-1 to TRBJ1-4; 7 bases map to TRBD1. The CDR3 contains 14 residues. The germline CDR1 and CDR2 sequences are DFQATT and SNEGSKA (reference sequence). V lost 8 bases and J lost 2; bases outside the gene matches: 8.

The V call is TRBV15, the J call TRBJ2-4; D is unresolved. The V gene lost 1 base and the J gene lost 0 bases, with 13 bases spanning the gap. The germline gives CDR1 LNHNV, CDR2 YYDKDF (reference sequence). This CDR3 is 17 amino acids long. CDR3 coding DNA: TGTGCCACCAGCAGAGTAGGGCAGCGCCTAGCCAAAAACATTCAGTACTTC. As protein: CATSRVGQRLAKNIQYF.

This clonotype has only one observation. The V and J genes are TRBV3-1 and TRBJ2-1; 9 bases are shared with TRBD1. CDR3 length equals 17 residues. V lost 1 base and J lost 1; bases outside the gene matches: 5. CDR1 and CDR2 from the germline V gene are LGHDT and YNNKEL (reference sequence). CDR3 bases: TGTGCCAGCAGCCAAGGTTTTGGACAGGGGTCCTACAATGAGCAGTTCTTC. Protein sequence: CASSQGFGQGSYNEQFF.

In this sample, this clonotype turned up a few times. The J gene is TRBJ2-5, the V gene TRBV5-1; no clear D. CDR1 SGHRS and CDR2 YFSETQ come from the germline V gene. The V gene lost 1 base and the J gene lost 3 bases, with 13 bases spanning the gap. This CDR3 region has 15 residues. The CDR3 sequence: CASSLSARQEETQYF. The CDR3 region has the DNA TGCGCCAGCAGCTTGAGCGCGCGGCAAGAAGAGACCCAGTACTTC.

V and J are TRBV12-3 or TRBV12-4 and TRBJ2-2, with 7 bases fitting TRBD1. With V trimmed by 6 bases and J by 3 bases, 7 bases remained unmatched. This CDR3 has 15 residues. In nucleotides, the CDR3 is TGTGCCAGCAGGGCAGGGGGTTATGACACCGGGGAGCTGTTTTTT. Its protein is CASRAGGYDTGELFF.

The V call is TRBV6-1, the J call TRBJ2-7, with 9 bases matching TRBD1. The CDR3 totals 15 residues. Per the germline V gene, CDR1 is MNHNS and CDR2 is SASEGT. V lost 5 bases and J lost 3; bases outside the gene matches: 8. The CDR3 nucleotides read TGTGCCAGCAGTCAAGACAGGGGGGGCTACTACGAGCAGTACTTC. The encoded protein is CASSQDRGGYYEQYF.

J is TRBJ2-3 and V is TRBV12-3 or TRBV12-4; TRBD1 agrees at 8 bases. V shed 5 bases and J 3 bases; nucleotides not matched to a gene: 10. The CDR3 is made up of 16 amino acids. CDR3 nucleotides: TGTGCCAGCAGTCTCGGGACAGGCCATCCGACAGATACGCAGTATTTT. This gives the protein CASSLGTGHPTDTQYF.

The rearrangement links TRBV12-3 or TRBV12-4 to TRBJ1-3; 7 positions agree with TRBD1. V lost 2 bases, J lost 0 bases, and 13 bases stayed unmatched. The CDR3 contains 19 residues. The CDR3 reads CASSLRGRTGNPSGNTIYF. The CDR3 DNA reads TGTGCCAGCAGTTTACGGGGGCGGACAGGAAACCCCTCTGGAAACACCATATATTTT.

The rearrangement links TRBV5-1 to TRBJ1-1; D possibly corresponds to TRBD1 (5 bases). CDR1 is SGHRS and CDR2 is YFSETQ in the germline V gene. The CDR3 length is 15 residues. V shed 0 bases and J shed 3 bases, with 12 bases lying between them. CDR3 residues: CASSLGLRRDTEAFF. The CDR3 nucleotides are TGCGCCAGCAGCTTGGGCTTACGCAGGGACACTGAAGCTTTCTTT. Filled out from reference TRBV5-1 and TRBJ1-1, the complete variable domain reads KAGVTQTPRYLIKTRGQQVTLSCSPISGHRSVSWYQQTPGQGLQFLFEYFSETQRNKGNFPGRFSGRQFSNSRSEMNVSTLELGDSALYLCASSLGLRRDTEAFFGQGTRLTVV.

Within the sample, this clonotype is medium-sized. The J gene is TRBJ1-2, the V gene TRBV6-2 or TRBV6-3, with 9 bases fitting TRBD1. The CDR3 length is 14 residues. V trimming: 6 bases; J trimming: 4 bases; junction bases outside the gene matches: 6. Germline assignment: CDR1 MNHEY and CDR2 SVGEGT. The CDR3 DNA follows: TGTGCCAGCAGAGGGACAGGGAGAGGCTATGGCTACACCTTC. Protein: CASRGTGRGYGYTF.

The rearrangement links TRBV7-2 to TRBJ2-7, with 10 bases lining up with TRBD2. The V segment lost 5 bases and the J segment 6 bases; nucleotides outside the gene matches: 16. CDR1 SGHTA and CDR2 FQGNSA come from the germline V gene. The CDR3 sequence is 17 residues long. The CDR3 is CASSPPSSGGGPIEQYF. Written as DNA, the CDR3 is TGTGCCAGCAGCCCACCCTCCAGCGGGGGGGGCCCTATCGAGCAGTACTTC.

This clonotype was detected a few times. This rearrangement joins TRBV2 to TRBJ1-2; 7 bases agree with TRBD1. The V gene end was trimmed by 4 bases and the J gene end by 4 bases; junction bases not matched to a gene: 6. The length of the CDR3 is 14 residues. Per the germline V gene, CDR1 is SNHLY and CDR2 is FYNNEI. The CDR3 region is CASSVPGTAYGYTF. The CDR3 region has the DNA TGTGCCAGCAGTGTGCCTGGGACAGCCTATGGCTACACCTTC.

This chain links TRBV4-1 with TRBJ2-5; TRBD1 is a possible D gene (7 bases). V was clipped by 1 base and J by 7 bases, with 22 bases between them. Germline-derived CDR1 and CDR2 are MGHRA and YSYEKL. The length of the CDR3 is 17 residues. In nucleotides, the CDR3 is TGCGCCAGCAGCCAAGGGGCGGGACAGATGATTGAAGGGACCCAGTACTTC. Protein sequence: CASSQGAGQMIEGTQYF.

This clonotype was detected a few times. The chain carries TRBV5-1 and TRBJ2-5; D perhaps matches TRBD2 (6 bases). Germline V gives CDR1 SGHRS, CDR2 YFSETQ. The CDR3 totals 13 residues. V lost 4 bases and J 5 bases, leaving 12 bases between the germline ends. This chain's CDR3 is CASSRDLSETQYF. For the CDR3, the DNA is TGCGCCAGCAGCAGGGACTTGTCGGAGACCCAGTACTTC.

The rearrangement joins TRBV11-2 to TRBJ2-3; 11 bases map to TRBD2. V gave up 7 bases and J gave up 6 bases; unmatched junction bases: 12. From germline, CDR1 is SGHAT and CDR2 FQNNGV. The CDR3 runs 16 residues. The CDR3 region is CASTLGVAGGRDTQYF. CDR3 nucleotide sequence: TGTGCCAGCACCCTGGGGGTAGCGGGGGGGCGGGATACGCAGTATTTT.